Reported below is one TCR beta chain. These data originate in a study of blood T cell repertoires in COVID-19. Study-level information: PBMCs, B-cell-depleted T cells, or T cells were the source of the cDNA or gDNA that made up the material.

Assay: immunoSEQ multiplex PCR; the TCRdb copy retains only in-frame clones and omits some. This table has roughly 250,000 clones, around 85% appearing once. Patients in Seattle were enrolled during active infection, then followed longitudinally. The CDR3 spans 14 residues. V was clipped by 0 bases and J by 7 bases, with 10 bases between them. Germline CDR1 is SEHNR and CDR2 is FQNEAQ (reference sequence). This chain joins TRBV7-9 and TRBJ2-1; D unclear. Input material: peripheral blood. The TCR sequence derives from a woman aged 30 to 39 with COVID-19, enrolled during active disease. The CDR3 region is CASSLAGTQNEQFF. The CDR3 DNA is TGTGCCAGCAGCTTAGCTGGCACCCAGAATGAGCAGTTCTTC.